This T cell receptor beta chain appears in the sequencing data of a study of cytomegalovirus exposure and HLA in healthy donors. These donors, healthy bone marrow donors, were studied. 60 Vbeta and 13 Jbeta primers were used in PCR. Only in-frame clones appear in the TCRdb table, and some are missing; sequencing was by immunoSEQ multiplex PCR. The sample yields 200,000 to 250,000 clones, 65% to 85% seen once. V lost 6 bases, J lost 1 base, and 18 bases lay in between. Germline CDR1 and CDR2: LNHDA and SQIVND (reference sequence). There are 16 residues in the CDR3. This clone came up once. Its cognate antigen is unknown. The study, taken as a whole, reports: A later analysis reportedly found fewer N-insertions in an Asian-associated ancestry cluster than the roughly 670-donor mean.

The sequence was obtained from a man aged 45-65 years in good health and CMV-seronegative. The genes are TRBV19 and TRBJ1-1; D not certain. Sequences were obtained from PBMCs. The CDR3 region has the DNA TGTGCCAGTAGATTAGCCCGGTCCGCGACGAACACTGAAGCTTTCTTT. As protein: CASRLARSATNTEAFF.